Below, 12 T cell receptor beta chains from the same sample are listed, as sequenced in a study of cytomegalovirus exposure and HLA in healthy donors. Amplification used 60 Vbeta primers and 13 Jbeta primers. Sequencing was performed with immunoSEQ multiplex PCR; in TCRdb, only in-frame clones are kept and a portion is missing. The sample contains some 85,000 clones, roughly four fifths of which appear only once. The sample taken for sequencing was PBMCs. These receptors came from a man aged 30 to 45 in good health and CMV-seronegative.

This rearrangement joins TRBV7-2 to TRBJ1-1; D call uncertain. The CDR3 totals 14 residues. The ends were cut back, 1 base at V and 11 bases at J, with 17 bases in the middle. CDR1 and CDR2 (germline): SGHTA, FQGNSA. The CDR3 sequence is CASSLVMRASSAFF. Written as DNA, the CDR3 is TGTGCCAGCAGCTTAGTTATGAGGGCCAGTTCGGCTTTCTTT. The full variable domain, with the rest looked up from reference TRBV7-2 and TRBJ1-1, is GAGVSQSPSNKVTEKGKDVELRCDPISGHTALYWYRQSLGQGLEFLIYFQGNSAPDKSGLPSDRFSAERTGGSVSTLTIQRTQQEDSAVYLCASSLVMRASSAFFGQGTRLTVV.

This clone was seen a handful of times. This rearrangement joins TRBV10-3 to TRBJ2-7, with D possibly TRBD1 on 6 matching bases. V lost 10 bases, J lost 1 base, and 11 bases lay in between. This CDR3 has 12 amino acids. Germline CDR1 and CDR2: ENHRY and SYGVKD. The CDR3 spells CATTGQSYEQYF. CDR3 sequence (DNA): TGTGCCACCACCGGACAGTCCTACGAGCAGTACTTC.

The chain employs TRBV4-3 and TRBJ1-5; 9 nucleotides align to TRBD1. The CDR3 is 16 amino acids. The V and J ends lost 0 bases and 3 bases, in that order; junction bases with no gene match: 3. CDR1 is LGHNA and CDR2 is YSLEER in the germline V gene. As DNA, the CDR3 is TGCGCCAGCAGCCAAGACACAGGGGGCCACAATCAGCCCCAGCATTTT. Translation: CASSQDTGGHNQPQHF.

This clone was seen only a few times. The gene calls are TRBV15 and TRBJ2-7, with 8 nucleotides matching TRBD1. Germline values: CDR1 LNHNV, CDR2 YYDKDF (reference sequence). With 4 bases clipped from V and 2 bases from J, the junction kept 4 bases outside the gene matches. This CDR3 is built from 14 residues. In nucleotides, the CDR3 is TGTGCCACCAGCATTGGACAGGGCGCCTACGAGCAGTACTTC. This gives the protein CATSIGQGAYEQYF.

The chain employs TRBV5-1 and TRBJ2-1; TRBD2 aligns across 11 bases. V gave up 0 bases and J gave up 4 bases; unmatched junction bases: 0. CDR1 is SGHRS, CDR2 YFSETQ, per germline. The CDR3 totals 15 residues. In nucleotides, the CDR3 is TGCGCCAGCAGCTTGGCTAGCGGGAGGTACAATGAGCAGTTCTTC. It yields the protein CASSLASGRYNEQFF. Variable domain in full (rest from reference TRBV5-1 and TRBJ2-1): KAGVTQTPRYLIKTRGQQVTLSCSPISGHRSVSWYQQTPGQGLQFLFEYFSETQRNKGNFPGRFSGRQFSNSRSEMNVSTLELGDSALYLCASSLASGRYNEQFFGPGTRLTVL.

The V and J genes are TRBV19 and TRBJ1-1; weak D call: TRBD1 (6 bases). Per germline, CDR1 LNHDA and CDR2 SQIVND (reference sequence). The V end was cut by 5 bases, the J end by 1 base, with 11 bases between. CDR3 length equals 14 residues. As DNA, the CDR3 is TGTGCCAGTAGTCGACAGGCCAAGAACACTGAAGCTTTCTTT. Its protein is CASSRQAKNTEAFF.

The chain carries TRBV5-4 and TRBJ2-5, with 10 bases that match TRBD2. J was trimmed by 5 bases and V by 5 bases; bases with no gene match: 9. CDR1 and CDR2 (germline): SGHNT, YYREEE (reference sequence). CDR3 size: 15 residues. The CDR3 DNA sequence: TGTGCCAGCAGATTCAGCGGGGGGGCAGGTGAGACCCAGTACTTC. Its protein is CASRFSGGAGETQYF.

The rearrangement uses TRBV5-1 and TRBJ1-3; no definite D call. This CDR3 comprises 14 residues. The germline gives CDR1 SGHRS, CDR2 YFSETQ. V lost 2 bases to trimming and J lost 3 bases, with 9 bases between them. CDR3 in DNA: TGCGCCAGCAGCTTTGGGGAGCATGGAAACACCATATATTTT. Protein product: CASSFGEHGNTIYF. The full variable domain, completed using reference TRBV5-1 and TRBJ1-3, is KAGVTQTPRYLIKTRGQQVTLSCSPISGHRSVSWYQQTPGQGLQFLFEYFSETQRNKGNFPGRFSGRQFSNSRSEMNVSTLELGDSALYLCASSFGEHGNTIYFGEGSWLTVV.

The CDR3 region has the DNA TGTGCCAGCAACCCTAGACTAGCGGGTAACAATGAGCAGTTCTTC. It specifies CASNPRLAGNNEQFF. V usage is TRBV6-1 and J usage is TRBJ2-1; 10 bases match TRBD2. J gave up 5 bases and V 7 bases, and 8 bases lay outside the gene matches. Per germline, CDR1 MNHNS and CDR2 SASEGT. The CDR3 has 15 residues.

This clone has just one count. The V gene is TRBV27, the J gene TRBJ2-5; 7 nucleotides agree with TRBD1. The trim removed 5 bases at V and 2 bases at J, leaving 5 bases unmatched. The germline CDR1 and CDR2 sequences are MNHEY and SMNVEV (reference sequence). The CDR3 sequence is 14 residues long. In DNA form, the CDR3 reads TGTGCCAGCAGTCCCCGGGACAGACAAGAGACCCAGTACTTC. Translated: CASSPRDRQETQYF.

The chain carries TRBV7-8 and TRBJ2-7; TRBD2 is a possible D gene (6 bases). V gave up 5 bases and J gave up 7 bases, with 18 bases separating them. The length of the CDR3 is 14 residues. CDR1 is SGHVS and CDR2 is FQNEAQ in the germline V gene. The CDR3: CASSQGPGTVEQYF. CDR3 coding DNA: TGTGCCAGCAGCCAGGGCCCCGGGACTGTAGAGCAGTACTTC.

V and J are TRBV28 and TRBJ1-2; 9 bases agree with TRBD1. V was clipped by 7 bases and J by 4 bases; unmatched bases: 7. Germline lookup yields CDR1 MDHEN and CDR2 SYDVKM. The CDR3 runs 14 residues. The CDR3: CASTPGTGIYGYTF. In nucleotides, the CDR3 is TGTGCCAGCACCCCCGGGACAGGGATCTATGGCTACACCTTC.